The rows below give T cell receptor beta chains drawn from one sample of a study of T cells in Graves' hyperthyroidism and ophthalmopathy. TCRdb used MiXCR to reprocess the multiplex PCR reads, holding one entry per CDR3 protein. The data show 20,000 to 30,000 distinct CDR3 sequences, around 40% seen once. The material sequenced was blood. The receptors were gathered from a woman aged 30 to 39 with Graves' hyperthyroidism. CDR3s include the opening cysteine and the closing phenylalanine or tryptophan. Fields, in order: V gene, D gene, J gene, clone size, CDR3 protein, CDR3 DNA. The D gene is left open where the match is weak. The size of a clone is reported for some rows only, either as once, few or many, or as a class for expanded clones.

v_call: TRBV20-1; d_call: .; j_call: TRBJ2-7; clone_size: .; cdr3_aa: CSARMGRGNEQYF; cdr3_nt: TGCAGTGCTAGAATGGGCAGGGGAAACGAGCAGTACTTC
v_call: TRBV6-2/TRBV6-3; d_call: .; j_call: TRBJ1-1; clone_size: many; cdr3_aa: CASNSHFTEAFF; cdr3_nt: TGTGCCAGTAACAGCCATTTCACTGAAGCTTTCTTT
v_call: TRBV12-3/TRBV12-4; d_call: .; j_call: TRBJ2-7; clone_size: .; cdr3_aa: CATRGRGVEQYF; cdr3_nt: TGTGCTACAAGGGGGCGGGGAGTCGAGCAGTACTTC
v_call: TRBV4-1; d_call: .; j_call: TRBJ2-3; clone_size: .; cdr3_aa: CASSFDGTSTDTQYF; cdr3_nt: TGCGCCAGCAGCTTCGACGGGACTAGCACAGATACGCAGTATTTT
v_call: TRBV15; d_call: .; j_call: TRBJ2-3; clone_size: medium-sized; cdr3_aa: CATSVGRTDTQYF; cdr3_nt: TGTGCCACCTCCGTGGGGAGGACAGATACGCAGTATTTT
v_call: TRBV12-3/TRBV12-4; d_call: .; j_call: TRBJ2-2; clone_size: .; cdr3_aa: CASSSRGEGVELFF; cdr3_nt: TGTGCCAGCAGTTCCAGGGGGGAGGGAGTCGAGCTGTTTTTT
v_call: TRBV19; d_call: .; j_call: TRBJ1-1; clone_size: many; cdr3_aa: CASTIPSENTEAFF; cdr3_nt: TGTGCCAGTACCATACCCTCAGAGAACACTGAAGCTTTCTTT
v_call: TRBV12-3/TRBV12-4; d_call: .; j_call: TRBJ2-5; clone_size: .; cdr3_aa: CASSFLGSETQYF; cdr3_nt: TGTGCCAGCAGTTTTCTGGGTTCAGAGACCCAGTACTTC
v_call: TRBV30; d_call: .; j_call: TRBJ1-1; clone_size: few; cdr3_aa: CAWSTPLPGLGNTEAFF; cdr3_nt: TGTGCCTGGAGTACCCCCCTACCAGGGCTTGGGAACACTGAAGCTTTCTTT
v_call: TRBV20-1; d_call: .; j_call: TRBJ2-1; clone_size: .; cdr3_aa: CSAVSTGGSSPLHFGNGIENEQFF; cdr3_nt: .
v_call: TRBV20-1; d_call: .; j_call: TRBJ1-5; clone_size: medium-sized; cdr3_aa: CSASRSVRNQPQHF; cdr3_nt: TGCAGTGCTAGTAGGTCCGTTCGAAATCAGCCCCAGCATTTT
v_call: TRBV20-1; d_call: TRBD2; j_call: TRBJ2-7; clone_size: medium-sized; cdr3_aa: CSARRSLAGFEQYF; cdr3_nt: TGCAGTGCTAGAAGGAGTCTAGCGGGATTCGAGCAGTACTTC
v_call: TRBV14; d_call: TRBD1; j_call: TRBJ1-1; clone_size: many; cdr3_aa: CASSLNLTGATYYEQGTNTEAFF; cdr3_nt: TGTGCCAGCAGCCTAAATTTGACAGGGGCCACTTATTACGAACAAGGGACGAACACTGAAGCTTTCTTT
v_call: TRBV6-5; d_call: .; j_call: TRBJ2-5; clone_size: many; cdr3_aa: CASSYGETQYF; cdr3_nt: TGTGCCAGCAGTTACGGAGAGACCCAGTACTTC
v_call: TRBV19; d_call: .; j_call: TRBJ1-6; clone_size: .; cdr3_aa: CASAGGAEYNSPLHF; cdr3_nt: TGTGCCAGCGCGGGAGGGGCGGAGTATAATTCACCCCTCCACTTT
v_call: TRBV25-1; d_call: .; j_call: TRBJ1-2; clone_size: .; cdr3_aa: CASSENSYGYTF; cdr3_nt: TGTGCCAGCAGTGAAAACAGTTATGGCTACACCTTC